What follows is one TCR beta chain and its context. The sample belongs to a study of T cell repertoires in cytomegalovirus infection. Germline loops: CDR1 MDHEN, CDR2 SYDVKM. The CDR3 totals 14 residues. V lost 6 bases, J lost 0 bases, and 4 bases stayed unmatched. MiXCR was run by TCRdb on the reads, yielding one entry per CDR3 protein. This sample has roughly 150,000 distinct CDR3 sequences, with around 24% found just once. Sequenced sample: PBMCs. V usage is TRBV28 and J usage is TRBJ2-7; 8 nucleotides align to TRBD1. This clonotype was sampled from a human donor in good health (CMV status not recorded). Some clones in this sample may be carry-over from other donors' samples. The CDR3 is CASRRTGSSYEQYF. The CDR3 nucleotides read TGTGCCAGCAGACGGACAGGGAGCTCCTACGAGCAGTACTTC.